This paragraph covers one T cell receptor (beta chain) sequence. The antigen this receptor binds is unknown. Base qualities were left out, and no much larger clone turns up one base away. Other DNA variants within this sample encode the same CDR3. This entry belongs to a study of blood T cell repertoires in COVID-19 (dated by TCRdb to between 2020 and 2021). General notes on the study: The collaborator samples originated in the United States, Italy and Spain and spanned the acute and convalescent phases of COVID-19. The material from the prospective study consisted of cDNA or gDNA derived from T cells, B-cell-depleted T cells, or PBMCs. Subjects who had been exposed to COVID-19, were actively infected with it, or had recovered from it provided the deeply sampled blood TCRbeta repertoires that made up the dataset. The repertoires were released in a freely available public database meant as a resource for research on the immune response to SARS-CoV-2. Samples came from the ongoing ImmuneRACE study (first 160 participants) plus 1,254 subjects from 6 global collaborators. Sample metadata almost always included a de-identified subject ID, COVID-19 status, age in years and sex. Where HLA class I and class II types were available, the types were taken from metadata supplied by the sample provider, not from assay-based typing. Results the study describes overall, beyond this receptor: The quantity of clinical and demographic metadata differed by source and by participant and was supplied without curation.

The immunoSEQ Assay, a bias-controlled multiplex PCR, was used to amplify TCRbeta CDR3 regions from genomic DNA. On the study's bioinformatics: Nucleated cell counts per sample were estimated from amplification of reference gene primers within the assay. To quantify the absolute abundance of each unique TCRbeta CDR3 rearrangement, sequence reads were collapsed and filtered. For each sample, productive Simpson clonality was calculated as the square root of Simpson's diversity index over productive rearrangements. TCRdb mirrors the immuneACCESS table, restricted to in-frame sequences. Some clones are absent from its copies; in checked studies, under half trace to an unresolved V gene, and the reason for the others is unknown. V and J calls and clone size come straight from that table; D and trimming were deduced from the DNA. The sample includes around 110,000 clones, with around 78% observed a single time. Under 3% of the sample is taken by the ten largest.

Each collaborating institution followed its own protocols to collect whole blood in K2EDTA tubes. For TCRbeta analysis, collaborator samples were shipped as frozen whole blood, as isolated PBMCs, or as DNA extracted from either sample type. The TCR sequence derives from a young man with acute or convalescent COVID-19. The source material was peripheral blood.

The DNA is TGTGCCAGCAGCTTGGATCGCTACGAGCAGTACTTC. Its product reads: CASSLDRYEQYF. The chain employs TRBV5-4 and TRBJ2-7, with no reliable assignment of the D segment. V gives up 0 bases and J gives up 3 bases, and the segment between their germline ends measures 4 bases. The cysteine opens and the phenylalanine closes a CDR3 of 12 amino acids. The only DNA kept is the CDR3, 36 bases in frame from the first base. CDR1 and CDR2, per the germline V gene (reference sequence), are SGHNT and YYREEE.